This entry lists 5 T cell receptor beta chains sequenced from one sample in a study of blood T cell repertoires in COVID-19. TCRdb's table, derived via immunoSEQ multiplex PCR, lists solely in-frame clones and lacks some. This sample has roughly 180,000 clones, with approximately 77% found just once. The sample taken for sequencing was PBMCs or T cells enriched from blood (not recorded which). Source of these receptors: a man aged 55-75 years who had recovered from COVID-19.

V and J are TRBV14 and TRBJ2-3, with D unclear. Trimming pared 2 bases from V and 4 bases from J, leaving 7 bases between. Germline V gene lookup returns CDR1 SGHDN and CDR2 FVKESK. The CDR3 totals 13 residues. CDR3 in amino acids: CASSQMLADTQYF. The CDR3, as DNA: TGTGCCAGCAGCCAAATGCTAGCAGATACGCAGTATTTT.

The chain combines TRBV23-1 with TRBJ2-7; TRBD1 matches 7 bases. TRBV23-1 counts as an open reading frame of uncertain function. J was trimmed by 6 bases and V by 5 bases; bases with no gene match: 10. CDR3 length equals 14 residues. This CDR3 is CASSYRGKSSEQYF. In nucleotides, the CDR3 is TGCGCCAGCAGTTACAGGGGAAAGTCGTCCGAGCAGTACTTC.

This clone appeared many times. Here the CDR3 DNA reads TGTGCCAGTATGCAGGGGCAGACCCAGTACTTC. This encodes CASMQGQTQYF. The chain joins TRBV19 to TRBJ2-5; TRBD1 is a possible D gene (6 bases). Trimming took off 7 bases at V and 6 bases at J, with 9 bases between the two ends. The CDR3 is 11 residues long. Germline CDR1 is LNHDA and CDR2 is SQIVND (reference sequence). Combining the CDR3 with reference TRBV19 and TRBJ2-5 gives the whole variable domain DGGITQSPKYLFRKEGQNVTLSCEQNLNHDAMYWYRQDPGQGLRLIYYSQIVNDFQKGDIAEGYSVSREKKESFPLTVTSAQKNPTAFYLCASMQGQTQYFGPGTRLLVL.

The rearrangement uses TRBV7-9 and TRBJ1-1, with 7 nucleotides matching TRBD1. Losses at the gene ends were 5 bases for V and 11 bases for J; bases not matched to a gene: 17. Germline CDR1 and CDR2: SEHNR and FQNEAQ (reference sequence). The length of the CDR3 is 15 residues. The CDR3 region is CASSPIGGPTGRAFF. The CDR3 nucleotides are TGTGCCAGCAGCCCCATAGGGGGACCGACAGGGAGGGCTTTCTTT.

V usage is TRBV11-3 and J usage is TRBJ2-1; unclear D gene. This CDR3 comprises 12 residues. The germline V gene encodes CDR1 SGHNT and CDR2 YENEEA. With 3 bases removed from V and 5 bases from J, the gap between germline ends came to 5 bases. CDR3 amino acids: CASSFGDNEQFF. The CDR3 DNA sequence: TGTGCCAGCAGCTTCGGTGACAATGAGCAGTTCTTC.